This TCR beta chain was captured by sequencing in a study of shared clonotypes between healthy human individuals. Overall study results and limits: Sharing across four donors was highest in naive CD4 (around 5%) and lowest in memory CD8 (roughly 0.4%). The sampled material consisted only of blood, and tissue repertoires are likely to differ. The generation probabilities recorded for non-shared clonotypes fell below those of clonotypes shared by all four donors.

On this clone itself: The antigen is undetermined. In the same sample, other DNA sequences code for this CDR3.

Per the original data handling: With immunoSEQ giving junction-only sequences and no quality scores, filtering differed. The table came from immunoSEQ multiplex PCR; TCRdb's copy has only in-frame clones and leaves some out. The D gene and trimming were derived from the DNA, and the V and J assignments and clone size from that table. This sample has more than 2 million clones; 80% to 95% occur once, and the top ten carry about 1.6%. CD45RO-negative, CCR7-selected cells formed the naive CD8 fraction, which excluded terminally differentiated effector memory CD45RA+ cells. Germline CDR1 reads SEHNR; CDR2 reads FQNEAQ (reference sequence). This CDR3 comprises 12 residues. V lost 2 bases and J 2 bases, leaving 4 bases between the germline ends.

The chain carries TRBV7-9 and TRBJ2-7; D gene uncertain. The source is a man between 18 and 35 years old in good health. Some clones in this sample may be carry-over from other donors' samples. The sample consisted of naive CD8+ T cells from PBMCs. The CDR3 reads CASSLQAYEQYF. In DNA, the CDR3 is TGTGCCAGCAGCTTACAGGCCTACGAGCAGTACTTC.